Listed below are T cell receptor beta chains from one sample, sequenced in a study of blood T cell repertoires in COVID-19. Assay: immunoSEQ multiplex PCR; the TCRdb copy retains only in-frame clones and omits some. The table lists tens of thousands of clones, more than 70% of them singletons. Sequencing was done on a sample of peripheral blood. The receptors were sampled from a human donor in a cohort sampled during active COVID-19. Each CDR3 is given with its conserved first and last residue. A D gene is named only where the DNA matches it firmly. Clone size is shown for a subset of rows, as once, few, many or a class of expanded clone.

cdr3_nt: TGTGCCAGCAGCCAAAAGAGAACTAGCGGCGGGTACAATGAGCAGTTCTTC
cdr3_aa: CASSQKRTSGGYNEQFF
j_call: TRBJ2-1
v_call: TRBV7-8
d_call: TRBD2
clone_size: .

cdr3_nt: TGTGCCAGTAGCCCGAGATCCGAAGAATGGGGGGGGAACTATGGCTACACCTTC
cdr3_aa: CASSPRSEEWGGNYGYTF
j_call: TRBJ1-2
v_call: TRBV19
d_call: .
clone_size: .

cdr3_nt: TGTGCCAGCAGTTACGGAGCGGGGGGGCCTCGGGAGCAGTTCTTC
cdr3_aa: CASSYGAGGPREQFF
j_call: TRBJ2-1
v_call: TRBV6-6
d_call: TRBD2
clone_size: .

cdr3_nt: TGTGCCAGCAGCACCTATGGGCAGGAAGCTTTCTTT
cdr3_aa: CASSTYGQEAFF
j_call: TRBJ1-1
v_call: TRBV12-3/TRBV12-4
d_call: .
clone_size: .

cdr3_nt: TGTGCCAGCAGCCCGAGCTCCTATAATTCACCCCTCCACTTT
cdr3_aa: CASSPSSYNSPLHF
j_call: TRBJ1-6
v_call: TRBV28
d_call: .
clone_size: .

cdr3_nt: TGTGCCAGCAGTAAACAGGGTAGCACTAACCACGAGCAGTACTTC
cdr3_aa: CASSKQGSTNHEQYF
j_call: TRBJ2-7
v_call: TRBV6-6
d_call: .
clone_size: once

cdr3_nt: TGCGCCAGCAGCTTGGGAGACAGGGGGCCCCTCGGGTCAGATACGCAGTATTTT
cdr3_aa: CASSLGDRGPLGSDTQYF
j_call: TRBJ2-3
v_call: TRBV5-1
d_call: TRBD1
clone_size: once

cdr3_nt: TGCAGTGCTAGTCAGGGCCTTACAGGGTGGAGCACTGAAGCTTTCTTT
cdr3_aa: CSASQGLTGWSTEAFF
j_call: TRBJ1-1
v_call: TRBV20-1
d_call: .
clone_size: .

cdr3_nt: TGTGCCAGCAAACTGACAGATTTGGAAAAACTGTTTTTT
cdr3_aa: CASKLTDLEKLFF
j_call: TRBJ1-4
v_call: TRBV2
d_call: .
clone_size: few

cdr3_nt: TGTGCCACCAGTGATGGCCGGGACAGGTTTAGAAACACCATATATTTT
cdr3_aa: CATSDGRDRFRNTIYF
j_call: TRBJ1-3
v_call: TRBV24-1
d_call: TRBD1
clone_size: .

cdr3_nt: TGTGCCAGTAGTAGAGGGACAGCTTTTAACTATGGCTACACCTTC
cdr3_aa: CASSRGTAFNYGYTF
j_call: TRBJ1-2
v_call: TRBV19
d_call: TRBD1
clone_size: .

cdr3_nt: TGTGCCTGGAGCCCCCGGGACAGGAACACTGAAGCTTTCTTT
cdr3_aa: CAWSPRDRNTEAFF
j_call: TRBJ1-1
v_call: TRBV30
d_call: TRBD1
clone_size: .

cdr3_nt: TGTGCCAGCAGCATCCAAGATGGCGGAAAATATGGCTACACCTTC
cdr3_aa: CASSIQDGGKYGYTF
j_call: TRBJ1-2
v_call: TRBV11-2
d_call: .
clone_size: .

cdr3_nt: TGTGCCATCAGGCCGGGACAGGGGATGGATACGCAGTATTTT
cdr3_aa: CAIRPGQGMDTQYF
j_call: TRBJ2-3
v_call: TRBV10-3
d_call: TRBD1
clone_size: once

cdr3_nt: TGTGCAAGCAGAAGGGGCGATGAGCAGTTCTTC
cdr3_aa: CASRRGDEQFF
j_call: TRBJ2-1
v_call: TRBV24-1
d_call: .
clone_size: .

cdr3_nt: TGTGCCTGGAGTCGGGGGATTAATAATGAAAAACTGTTTTTT
cdr3_aa: CAWSRGINNEKLFF
j_call: TRBJ1-4
v_call: TRBV30
d_call: .
clone_size: .

cdr3_nt: TGTGCCAGCAGCTCATGGGGTGGGGGCGAGGTCGGCTACACCTTC
cdr3_aa: CASSSWGGGEVGYTF
j_call: TRBJ1-2
v_call: TRBV5-4
d_call: .
clone_size: .